This entry is about one T cell receptor (beta chain). This specimen belongs to a study of blood T cells in healthy people across ages. CDR3 length: 16 residues. Germline loops: CDR1 KGHSH, CDR2 LQKENI. V lost 6 bases to trimming and J lost 1 base; unmatched junction nucleotides: 11. The authors ran a second PCR of 7 to 11 cycles using a sample-barcoded 5' primer and a J-beta primer mix. Each CDR3 protein is one row after TCRdb ran MiXCR on the 5' RACE reads. Among over 500,000 distinct CDR3 sequences listed, 52% were seen once. Specimen: blood. The clonotype originates from a woman aged 80 or over in good health. The rearrangement joins TRBV18 to TRBJ2-5; 7 bases fit TRBD2. CDR3 in amino acids: CASSPWGGSSQETQYF. CDR3 DNA: TGTGCCAGCTCTCCGTGGGGGGGATCAAGCCAAGAGACCCAGTACTTC.